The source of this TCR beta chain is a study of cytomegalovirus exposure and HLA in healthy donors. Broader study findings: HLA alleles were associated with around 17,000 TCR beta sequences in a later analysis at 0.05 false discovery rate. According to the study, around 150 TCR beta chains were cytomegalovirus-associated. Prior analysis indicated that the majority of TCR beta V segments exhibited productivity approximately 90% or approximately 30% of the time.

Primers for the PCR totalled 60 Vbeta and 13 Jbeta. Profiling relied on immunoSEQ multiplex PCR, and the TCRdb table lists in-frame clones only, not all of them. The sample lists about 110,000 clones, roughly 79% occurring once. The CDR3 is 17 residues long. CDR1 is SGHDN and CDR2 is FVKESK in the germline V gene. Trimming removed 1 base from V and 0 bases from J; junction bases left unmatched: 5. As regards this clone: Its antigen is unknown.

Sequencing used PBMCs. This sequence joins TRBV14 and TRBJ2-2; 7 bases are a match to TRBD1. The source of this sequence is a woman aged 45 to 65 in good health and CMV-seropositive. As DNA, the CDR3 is TGTGCCAGCAGCCAAGGGCCGGGACAGTCGAACACCGGGGAGCTGTTTTTT. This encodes CASSQGPGQSNTGELFF.